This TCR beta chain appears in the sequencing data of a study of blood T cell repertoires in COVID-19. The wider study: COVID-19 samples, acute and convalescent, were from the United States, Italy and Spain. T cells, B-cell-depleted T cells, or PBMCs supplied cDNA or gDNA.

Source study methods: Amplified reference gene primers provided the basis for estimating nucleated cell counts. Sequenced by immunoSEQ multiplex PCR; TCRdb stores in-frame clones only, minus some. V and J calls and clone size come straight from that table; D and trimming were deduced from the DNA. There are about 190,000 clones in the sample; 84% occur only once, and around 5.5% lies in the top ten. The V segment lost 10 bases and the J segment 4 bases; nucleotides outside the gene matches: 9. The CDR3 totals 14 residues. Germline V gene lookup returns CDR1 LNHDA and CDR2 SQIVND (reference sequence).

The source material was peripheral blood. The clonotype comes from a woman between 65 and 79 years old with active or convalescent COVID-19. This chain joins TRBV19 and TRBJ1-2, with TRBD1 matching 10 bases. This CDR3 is CATQATGGIYGYTF. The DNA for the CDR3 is TGTGCCACTCAAGCGACAGGGGGCATCTATGGCTACACCTTC.